This entry is about one TCR beta chain. Its antigen is not identified. Time point noted: peripheral blood 6 weeks after treatment start. Germline V gives CDR1 GTSNPN, CDR2 SVGIG (reference sequence). Unmatched junction bases numbered 6, after V lost 1 base and J lost 8 bases. This CDR3 is built from 14 residues. The data are from a study of PD-L1 blockade in urothelial cancer. Study-wide results and caveats: Tumor-associated clones in the blood of durable-benefit patients grew more at 3 weeks.

Profiled with immunoSEQ multiplex PCR; TCRdb holds only in-frame clones, not every one. This sample has tens of thousands of clones, with around 93% found just once. J is TRBJ2-1 and V is TRBV30; 9 nucleotides align to TRBD2. The clonotype comes from a woman at least 80 years old with urothelial cancer. The sequencing here drew on PBMCs, taken around atezolizumab (anti-PD-L1) treatment. DNA of the CDR3: TGTGCCTGGAGTGGAACTAGCGGGTTCTATGAGCAGTTCTTC. It translates to CAWSGTSGFYEQFF. The full variable domain, its missing parts supplied by reference TRBV30 and TRBJ2-1, is SQTIHQWPATLVQPVGSPLSLECTVEGTSNPNLYWYRQAAGRGLQLLFYSVGIGQISSEVPQNLSASRPQDRQFILSSKKLLLSDSGFYLCAWSGTSGFYEQFFGPGTRLTVL.